This TCR beta chain comes out of a study of T cell changes during pregnancy in multiple sclerosis. The CDR3 has 10 residues. Germline V gives CDR1 GTSNPN, CDR2 SVGIG (reference sequence). On this clone itself: The germline gene is not matched at one end of the junction; a read error may be the cause.

Generated by immunoSEQ multiplex PCR, the TCRdb table keeps only in-frame clones and is missing some. The table records some 44,000 clones, about 90% of them present only once. This rearrangement joins TRBV30 to TRBJ2-7; 8 bases map to TRBD1. The TCR originated in a female donor with multiple sclerosis, enrolled in a pregnancy study. Sequenced material: CD4+ T cells from peripheral blood mononuclear cells, taken after pregnancy. In DNA, the CDR3 is TGTGCCTGGAAAAGGACAGGGTTCGGATTC. This gives the protein CAWKRTGFGF.